This T cell receptor (beta chain) was retrieved from a study of blood T cell repertoires in COVID-19. Study as a whole: Some COVID-19 samples were acute and others convalescent; all came from the United States, Italy and Spain. PBMCs, B-cell-depleted T cells, or T cells provided the cDNA or gDNA that made up the material.

This clone was observed a few times. Authors' methods: It was from reference gene primer amplification that nucleated cell counts were estimated. Data came from immunoSEQ multiplex PCR; TCRdb stores just in-frame clones and leaves some out. V and J calls and clone size are copied from that table; D and trimming were computed from the DNA. The profile shows approximately 180,000 clones, around 85% of them singletons. The receptor comes from a woman over 75 with acute or convalescent COVID-19. The sequencing input was peripheral blood.

The CDR3 DNA follows: TGTGCCAGCAGTGAATTTACAGCTCTTACCTACGAGCAGTACTTC. Translating it yields CASSEFTALTYEQYF. This sequence joins TRBV25-1 and TRBJ2-7; no firm D call. There are 15 residues in the CDR3. V shed 1 base and J shed 2 bases, with 12 bases lying between them. Germline V gene lookup returns CDR1 MGHDK and CDR2 SYGVNS.